This T cell receptor beta chain was identified during a study of T cells in women clearing cervical HPV infection. Study as a whole: Women with histologically confirmed HPV16-related CIN3 or worse, 2 with invasive cancer, served as cases. Case blood was drawn when the lesion was first found; control blood after infection became undetectable. Study findings and constraints: Controls had more TRBV6-7 (about 0.16%) than cases (approximately 0.11%).

The CDR3 is 18 amino acids. Germline V lookup: CDR1 SGDLS, CDR2 YYNGEE. The junction had 9 bases not matched to a gene; V was cut back by 0 bases and J by 4 bases. Comment on this clone: As yet, its antigen is unknown. Sequencing ends 3 residues short of the CDR3 end; the germline J gene provides the rest.

Average input was around 1,200 ng genomic DNA for immunoSEQ TCR beta CDR3 amplification. Some clones are missing from TCRdb's copy, which holds only in-frame ones; the method was immunoSEQ multiplex PCR. The table for this sample gives tens of thousands of clones. The sequence was obtained from a woman aged 18 to 75 with a cervical HPV16 infection that either progressed to CIN3+ or cleared (not recorded which). Sequenced: blood buffy coat. The rearrangement links TRBV9 to TRBJ2-1; 11 nucleotides line up with TRBD2. The sequenced part of the CDR3 DNA is TGTGCCAGCAGCGTAGGGATAGCGGGAGGGCCAGGGTACAATGAG. Translated, it gives CASSVGIAGGPGYNE. The full CDR3 is CASSVGIAGGPGYNEQFF.